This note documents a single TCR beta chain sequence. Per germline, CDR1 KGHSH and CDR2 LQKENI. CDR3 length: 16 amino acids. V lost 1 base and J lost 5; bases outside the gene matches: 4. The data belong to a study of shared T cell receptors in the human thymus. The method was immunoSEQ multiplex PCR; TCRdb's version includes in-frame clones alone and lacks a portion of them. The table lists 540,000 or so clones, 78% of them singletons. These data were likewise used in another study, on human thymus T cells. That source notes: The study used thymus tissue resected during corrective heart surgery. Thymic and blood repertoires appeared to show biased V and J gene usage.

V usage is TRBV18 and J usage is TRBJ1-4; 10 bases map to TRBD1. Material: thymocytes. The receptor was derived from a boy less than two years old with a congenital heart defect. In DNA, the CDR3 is TGTGCCAGCTCACCACGAACGGGACAGGGGAATGAAAAACTGTTTTTT. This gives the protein CASSPRTGQGNEKLFF.